The rows below give T cell receptor beta chains drawn from one sample of a study of CD8+ T cells in alopecia areata. Only in-frame clones appear in the TCRdb table, and some are missing; sequencing was by immunoSEQ multiplex PCR. The sample holds over 150,000 clones; about three fifths are singletons and the top ten take around 3.2%. The sequences come from CD4+ T cells sorted from blood, collected at week 4, from a patient treated with tofacitinib. These TCRs come from a human donor with alopecia areata. The CDR3 runs from the conserved cysteine through the conserved F or W. D genes are given only for firm matches. Size values are once, few and many counts, or a class for expanded clones, and some rows have none.

TRBJ2-5 | TRBV30 | . | . | TGTGCCTGGAGTCAGGGGGGTGAGACCCAGTACTTC | CAWSQGGETQYF
TRBJ1-2 | TRBV9 | few | TRBD1 | TGTGCCAGCAAGGGGGCAGACTATGGCTACACCTTC | CASKGADYGYTF
TRBJ1-2 | TRBV6-5 | . | . | TGTGCCAGCAGTTACTCGTGGCAAGACGGGTATGGCTACACCTTC | CASSYSWQDGYGYTF
TRBJ2-3 | TRBV10-3 | . | . | TGTGCCATCAGTGAGTCAACGGGGGTCACAGATACGCAGTATTTT | CAISESTGVTDTQYF
TRBJ1-1 | TRBV29-1 | . | . | TGCAGCGTTTCAGCAGGGACCTCGGGGACTGAAGCTTTCTTC | CSVSAGTSGTEAFF
TRBJ1-2 | TRBV4-2 | few | . | TGTGCCAGCAGCCACCCCCCGGGAGGGAGAGCCTTTGATGGCTACACCTTC | CASSHPPGGRAFDGYTF
TRBJ1-5 | TRBV15 | once | TRBD1 | TGTGCCACCAGCAGCGGGACAGGGTATCAGCCCCAGCATTTT | CATSSGTGYQPQHF
TRBJ1-1 | TRBV29-1 | few | . | TGCAGCGTCCGGCGGGGGGCCAACACTGAAGCTTTCTTT | CSVRRGANTEAFF
TRBJ2-3 | TRBV19 | . | TRBD2 | TGTGCCAGTAGTACTCTAGCGGCGAGGTTGGATACGCAGTATTTT | CASSTLAARLDTQYF
TRBJ2-5 | TRBV29-1 | . | . | TGCAGCGTTGCCCGACGGACCCCTCCAGAGACCCAGTACTTC | CSVARRTPPETQYF
TRBJ2-5 | TRBV28 | . | TRBD2 | TGTGCCAGCAGGCTAGCGGGGGCCCGCGAGACCCAGTACTTC | CASRLAGARETQYF
TRBJ1-2 | TRBV5-1 | once | . | TGCGCCAGCAGAGCCGTCGCGGGTGACTATGGCTACACCTTC | CASRAVAGDYGYTF
TRBJ1-2 | TRBV30 | few | TRBD1 | TGTGCCTGGAGTGCTACAGGGGTGGGTGGCTACACCTTC | CAWSATGVGGYTF
TRBJ1-5 | TRBV29-1 | . | . | TGCAGCGTTGCCCAGAACCGAAATCAGCCCCAGCATTTT | CSVAQNRNQPQHF
TRBJ1-6 | TRBV30 | . | . | TGTGCCTGGAGTGTACTGCCCGGGACCTCCAATTCACCCCTCCACTTT | CAWSVLPGTSNSPLHF
TRBJ1-2 | TRBV21-1 | . | . | TGTGCCAGCAGCAAGCGGGACGTATACTATGGCTACACCTTC | CASSKRDVYYGYTF
TRBJ1-2 | TRBV29-1 | . | . | TGCAGCGTCGGGGAAGGTGGTGGCTACACCTTC | CSVGEGGGYTF
TRBJ2-2 | TRBV5-4 | few | . | TGTGCCAGCAGCTCCGGGGCGGGGAGACACACCGGGGAGCTGTTTTTT | CASSSGAGRHTGELFF
TRBJ2-5 | TRBV30 | . | . | TGTGCCTGGAGTGAGGCATCGGGAGAGACCCAGTACTTC | CAWSEASGETQYF
TRBJ2-5 | TRBV29-1 | . | TRBD1 | TGCAGCGTTGCCAGGGGGCCGGGAGAGACCCAGTACTTC | CSVARGPGETQYF
TRBJ1-5 | TRBV28 | . | . | TGTGCCAGCAGTTTACGAGTCCGCAATCAGCCCCAGCATTTT | CASSLRVRNQPQHF
TRBJ2-1 | TRBV30 | . | TRBD2 | TGTGCCTGGAGTACCCTAGCGGGGGCCACCTACAATGAGCAGTTCTTC | CAWSTLAGATYNEQFF
TRBJ2-1 | TRBV28 | . | . | TGTGCCAGCAGTTTATTGGGGTACAATGAGCAGTTCTTC | CASSLLGYNEQFF
TRBJ1-3 | TRBV7-9 | . | . | TGTGCCAGCAACCCCTGGAGAGCCGGTAACACCATATATTTT | CASNPWRAGNTIYF
TRBJ2-5 | TRBV5-4 | . | TRBD2 | TGTGCCAGCAGAAGCGGGGGCCTACAAGAGACCCAGTACTTC | CASRSGGLQETQYF
TRBJ1-1 | TRBV15 | . | . | TGTGCCACCAGCAGAGATCTTGGGGTCTGGCTTACTGAAGCTTTCTTT | CATSRDLGVWLTEAFF
TRBJ1-1 | TRBV29-1 | few | TRBD1 | TGCAGCTCGGACAGGGAAGTTGACACTGAAGCTTTCTTT | CSSDREVDTEAFF
TRBJ1-6 | TRBV7-9 | . | . | TGTGCCAGCAGCTTGGGTGATTCACCCCTCCACTTT | CASSLGDSPLHF
TRBJ1-2 | TRBV29-1 | . | . | TGCAGCGTTGGGGACAACTTAGATGGCTACACCTTC | CSVGDNLDGYTF
TRBJ2-5 | TRBV29-1 | . | . | TGCAGCGTTTCAGGGGGGGAGACCCAGTACTTC | CSVSGGETQYF
TRBJ2-1 | TRBV11-1 | few | TRBD1 | TGTGCCAGCAGGGGACAGGGCCTGACCTACAATGAGCAGTTCTTC | CASRGQGLTYNEQFF
TRBJ2-2 | TRBV4-3 | . | . | TGCGCCAGCAGCCAAGAAACTAGCAGGCTTCACGGGGAGCTGTTTTTT | CASSQETSRLHGELFF
TRBJ2-5 | TRBV29-1 | . | . | TGCAGGGAACAAGAGACCCAGTACTTC | CREQETQYF
TRBJ1-3 | TRBV30 | . | . | TGTGCCTGGAGTAGCCTGAGCTCTGGAAACACCATATATTTT | CAWSSLSSGNTIYF
TRBJ2-3 | TRBV2 | . | TRBD2 | TGTGCCAGCAGGGGACTAGCGGGGAGCACAGATACGCAGTATTTT | CASRGLAGSTDTQYF
TRBJ2-7 | TRBV15 | . | . | TGTGCCACCAGCAGAGGGTCGGTGAGCTCCTACGAGCAGTACTTC | CATSRGSVSSYEQYF
TRBJ1-4 | TRBV7-9 | . | . | TGTGCCAGCAGCTTAATGGGTAACTCGAATGAAAAACTGTTTTTT | CASSLMGNSNEKLFF
TRBJ2-4 | TRBV7-8 | . | . | TGTGCCAGCAGCTTATATTGGCTGACGGCCTCAAAAAACATTCAGTACTTC | CASSLYWLTASKNIQYF
TRBJ1-5 | TRBV7-2 | . | . | TGTGCCAGCAGCTTAGACAGGTCTAGCAATCAGCCCCAGCATTTT | CASSLDRSSNQPQHF
TRBJ2-2 | TRBV20-1 | . | . | TGCAGTGGACCCGGGGAGCTGTTTTTT | CSGPGELFF
TRBJ1-5 | TRBV30 | . | . | TGTGCCTGGAGCCGCCGGGGAATCGCCAAAAATCAGCCCCAGCATTTT | CAWSRRGIAKNQPQHF
TRBJ2-5 | TRBV7-6 | . | . | TGTGCCAGCAGCTTGGGGGGGCGACAGAACCCCCGGGAGACCCAGTACTTC | CASSLGGRQNPRETQYF
TRBJ2-5 | TRBV10-3 | . | . | TGTGCCATCAGTGAGTCACGTGGGGAGACCCAGTACTTC | CAISESRGETQYF
TRBJ1-6 | TRBV30 | . | TRBD1 | TGTGCCTGGAGTACGACAGGGGTTCGAAATTCACCCCTCCACTTT | CAWSTTGVRNSPLHF
TRBJ1-2 | TRBV29-1 | . | TRBD1 | TGCAGCGTTGAACAGGGGGCGGGCTATGGCTACACCTTC | CSVEQGAGYGYTF
TRBJ2-1 | TRBV7-2 | . | TRBD2 | TGTGCCAGCAGCTTATTCGCCCGGACTAGCGGGGAGAATGAGCAGTTCTTC | CASSLFARTSGENEQFF
TRBJ1-1 | TRBV6-6 | . | . | TGTGCCAGCAGTCCAGGACGGGGGGTCACTGAAGCTTTCTTT | CASSPGRGVTEAFF
TRBJ1-6 | TRBV27 | . | TRBD1 | TGTGCCAGCAGTACCTCCGGGACAGGGAATTCACCCCTCCACTTT | CASSTSGTGNSPLHF
TRBJ1-1 | TRBV29-1 | . | . | TGCAGCGTTGATGAAACAGCCACAAGCACTGAAGCTTTCTTT | CSVDETATSTEAFF
TRBJ1-2 | TRBV30 | . | . | TGTGCCTGGAAATATTCCGCCCTTAACTATGGCTACACCTTC | CAWKYSALNYGYTF
TRBJ2-5 | TRBV23-1 | . | . | TGCGCCAGCAGTCAATCTTCCTTAGGGGTTCAAGAGACCCAGTACTTC | CASSQSSLGVQETQYF
TRBJ1-5 | TRBV4-1 | . | . | TGCGCCAGCAGCCAAGACCCAACCAATATGAAGCCCCAGCATTTT | CASSQDPTNMKPQHF
TRBJ2-2 | TRBV6-5 | . | . | TGTGCCAGCGTGGACATCACCGGGGAGCTGTTTTTT | CASVDITGELFF
TRBJ1-1 | TRBV7-6 | . | . | TGTGCCAGCAGCCTGGACTTGAAGAACACTGAAGCTTTCTTT | CASSLDLKNTEAFF
TRBJ1-1 | TRBV7-9 | . | . | TGTGCCAGCAGATGGACTGGGGGCACTGAAGCTTTCTTT | CASRWTGGTEAFF
TRBJ1-1 | TRBV5-6 | . | . | TGTGCCAGCAGCTTAACACGGTTCGAAGCTTTCTTT | CASSLTRFEAFF
TRBJ1-5 | TRBV2 | few | TRBD1 | TGTGCCAGCAGTCTGGGACAGTATAATCAGCCCCAGCATTTT | CASSLGQYNQPQHF
TRBJ2-1 | TRBV14 | . | . | TGTGCCAGCAGCCTCCGGACCGTGAGCTCCTACAATGAGCAGTTCTTC | CASSLRTVSSYNEQFF
TRBJ1-6 | TRBV29-1 | few | . | TGCAGCACCTATTGGACAGTGGGGATGATCTCACCCCTCCACTTT | CSTYWTVGMISPLHF